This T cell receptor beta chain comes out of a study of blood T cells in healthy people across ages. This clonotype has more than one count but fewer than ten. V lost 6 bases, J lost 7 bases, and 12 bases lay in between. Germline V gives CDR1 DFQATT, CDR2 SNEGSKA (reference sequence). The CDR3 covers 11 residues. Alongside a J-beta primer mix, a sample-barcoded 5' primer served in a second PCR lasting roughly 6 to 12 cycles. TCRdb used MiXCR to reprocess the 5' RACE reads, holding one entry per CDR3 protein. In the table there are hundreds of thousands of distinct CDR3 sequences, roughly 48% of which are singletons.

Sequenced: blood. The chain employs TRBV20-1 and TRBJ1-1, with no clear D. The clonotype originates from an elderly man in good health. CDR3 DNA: TGCAGTGCAATAGGGAGCGTTGAAGCTTTCTTT. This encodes CSAIGSVEAFF.